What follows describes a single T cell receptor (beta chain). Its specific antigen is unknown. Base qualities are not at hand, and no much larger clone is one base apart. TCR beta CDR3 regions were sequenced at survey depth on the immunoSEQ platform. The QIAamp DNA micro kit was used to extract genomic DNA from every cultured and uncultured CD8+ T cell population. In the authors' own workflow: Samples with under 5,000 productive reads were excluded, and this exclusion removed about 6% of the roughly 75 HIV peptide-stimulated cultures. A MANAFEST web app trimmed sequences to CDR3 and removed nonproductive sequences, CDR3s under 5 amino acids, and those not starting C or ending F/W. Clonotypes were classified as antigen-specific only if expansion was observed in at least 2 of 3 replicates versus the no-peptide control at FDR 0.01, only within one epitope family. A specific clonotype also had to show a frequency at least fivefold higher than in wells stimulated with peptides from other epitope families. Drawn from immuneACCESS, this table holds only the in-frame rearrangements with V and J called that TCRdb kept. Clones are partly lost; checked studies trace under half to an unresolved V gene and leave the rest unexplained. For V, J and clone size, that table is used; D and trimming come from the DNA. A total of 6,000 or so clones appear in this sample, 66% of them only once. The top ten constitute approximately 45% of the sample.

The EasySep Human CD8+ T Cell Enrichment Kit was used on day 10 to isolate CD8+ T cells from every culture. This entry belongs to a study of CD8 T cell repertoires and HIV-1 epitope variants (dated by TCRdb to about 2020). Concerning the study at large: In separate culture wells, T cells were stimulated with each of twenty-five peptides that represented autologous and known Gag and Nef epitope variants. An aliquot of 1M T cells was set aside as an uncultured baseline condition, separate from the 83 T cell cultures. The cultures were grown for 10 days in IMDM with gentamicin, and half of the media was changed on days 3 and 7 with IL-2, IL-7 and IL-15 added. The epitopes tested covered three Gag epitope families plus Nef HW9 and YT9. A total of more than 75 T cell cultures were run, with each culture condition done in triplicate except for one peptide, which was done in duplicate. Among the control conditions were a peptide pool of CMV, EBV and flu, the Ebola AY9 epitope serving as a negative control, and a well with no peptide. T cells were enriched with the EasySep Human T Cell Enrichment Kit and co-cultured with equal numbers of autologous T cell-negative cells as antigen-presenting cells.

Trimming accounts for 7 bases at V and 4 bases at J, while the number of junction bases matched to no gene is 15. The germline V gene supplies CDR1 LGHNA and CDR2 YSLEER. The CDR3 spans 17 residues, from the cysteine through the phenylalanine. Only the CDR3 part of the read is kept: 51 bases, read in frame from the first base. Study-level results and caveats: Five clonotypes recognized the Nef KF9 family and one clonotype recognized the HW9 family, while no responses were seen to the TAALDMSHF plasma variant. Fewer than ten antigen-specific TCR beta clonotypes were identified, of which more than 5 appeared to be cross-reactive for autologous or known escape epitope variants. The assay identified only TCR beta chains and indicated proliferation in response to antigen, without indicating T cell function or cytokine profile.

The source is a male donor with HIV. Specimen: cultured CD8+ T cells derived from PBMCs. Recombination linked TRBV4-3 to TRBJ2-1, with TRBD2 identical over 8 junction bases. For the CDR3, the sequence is CASNPTRSGGTYNEQFF. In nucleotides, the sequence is TGCGCCAGCAACCCTACAAGATCGGGGGGGACGTACAATGAGCAGTTCTTC.